The 29 T cell receptor beta chains given below trace back to one sample, sequenced in a study of control samples from healthy donors and cancer patients. Profiling relied on immunoSEQ multiplex PCR, and the TCRdb table lists in-frame clones only, not all of them. The sample includes tens of thousands of clones, approximately 90% of them seen just once. The sequenced material came from PBMCs. All receptors derive from a woman between 40 and 50 years old with head and neck cancer.

The V and J genes are TRBV19 and TRBJ2-7; D gene ambiguous. CDR3 length: 13 residues. Germline CDR1 LNHDA, CDR2 SQIVND (reference sequence). The V end lost 5 bases, the J end lost 5 bases, and 13 bases lay between the germline ends. The CDR3 is CASSLGKLDEQYF. Written as DNA, the CDR3 is TGTGCCAGTAGTTTAGGGAAGTTGGACGAGCAGTACTTC.

The chain employs TRBV7-9 and TRBJ1-6; D possibly corresponds to TRBD1 (6 bases). V lost 6 bases to trimming and J lost 4 bases, with 13 bases between them. The CDR3 sequence is 15 residues long. Germline values: CDR1 SEHNR, CDR2 FQNEAQ (reference sequence). CDR3 bases: TGTGCCAGCAGTTCTACAGGGAAGTATAATTCACCCCTCCACTTT. Its translation: CASSSTGKYNSPLHF. Full variable domain (remainder filled in from reference TRBV7-9 and TRBJ1-6): DTGVSQNPRHKITKRGQNVTFRCDPISEHNRLYWYRQTLGQGPEFLTYFQNEAQLEKSRLLSDRFSAERPKGSFSTLEIQRTEQGDSAMYLCASSSTGKYNSPLHFGNGTRLTVT.

The chain combines TRBV5-1 with TRBJ2-5, with D unclear. The CDR3 length is 14 residues. CDR1 is SGHRS and CDR2 is YFSETQ in the germline V gene. The ends were cut back, 0 bases at V and 1 base at J, with 7 bases in the middle. CDR3 amino acids: CASSLVPGQETQYF. CDR3 in DNA: TGCGCCAGCAGCTTGGTGCCAGGCCAAGAGACCCAGTACTTC.

J is TRBJ2-1 and V is TRBV5-4; 11 nucleotides match TRBD2. Unmatched junction bases numbered 7, after V lost 4 bases and J lost 7 bases. The CDR3 length is 15 residues. Germline CDR1 reads SGHNT; CDR2 reads YYREEE (reference sequence). CDR3 protein: CASSGGLAERNEQFF. Here the CDR3 DNA reads TGTGCCAGCAGCGGGGGACTAGCGGAGAGGAATGAGCAGTTCTTC. The variable domain in full, with the rest retrieved from reference TRBV5-4 and TRBJ2-1, is ETGVTQSPTHLIKTRGQQVTLRCSSQSGHNTVSWYQQALGQGPQFIFQYYREEENGRGNFPPRFSGLQFPNYSSELNVNALELDDSALYLCASSGGLAERNEQFFGPGTRLTVL.

The genes are TRBV20-1 and TRBJ1-4; D perhaps matches TRBD1 (6 bases). The germline V and J ends were trimmed by 3 bases and 8 bases, with 16 bases remaining between them. The CDR3 has 14 residues. Germline lookup yields CDR1 DFQATT and CDR2 SNEGSKA (reference sequence). CDR3 DNA: TGCAGTGCTAGTTTACAGGGTAGGGAAGAAAAACTGTTTTTT. This gives the protein CSASLQGREEKLFF.

V and J are TRBV5-1 and TRBJ2-5, with TRBD2 identical over 8 bases. V lost 2 bases to trimming and J lost 7 bases; unmatched junction nucleotides: 13. This CDR3 spans 16 amino acids. Germline V gives CDR1 SGHRS, CDR2 YFSETQ. The CDR3 DNA sequence: TGCGCCAGCAGCTTAGAATCTCGGGCGGGAGGAGGGACCCAGTACTTC. Translation: CASSLESRAGGGTQYF.

This rearrangement joins TRBV13 to TRBJ1-2, with 8 bases that match TRBD1. The CDR3 length is 13 residues. Per germline, CDR1 PRHDT and CDR2 FYEKMQ (reference sequence). With 3 bases clipped from V and 12 bases from J, the junction kept 9 bases outside the gene matches. In DNA form, the CDR3 reads TGTGCCAGCAGCTTGAGGGACAGGCCCCTCGACACCTTC. Amino acids: CASSLRDRPLDTF.

In nucleotides, the CDR3 is TGTGCCAGCAGCTTGTCCCGGGACAGGGAAACCGTAGCGTACGAGCAGTACTTC. Its translation is CASSLSRDRETVAYEQYF. J is TRBJ2-7 and V is TRBV5-4, with TRBD1 matching over 9 bases. Germline CDR1 SGHNT, CDR2 YYREEE (reference sequence). The CDR3 consists of 18 residues. V lost 1 base, J lost 4 bases, and 15 bases stayed unmatched. Based on the CDR3 plus reference TRBV5-4 and TRBJ2-7, the full variable domain is ETGVTQSPTHLIKTRGQQVTLRCSSQSGHNTVSWYQQALGQGPQFIFQYYREEENGRGNFPPRFSGLQFPNYSSELNVNALELDDSALYLCASSLSRDRETVAYEQYFGPGTRLTVT.

In regard to this clone: The junction shows a germline mismatch at one end, possibly a read error. The chain has TRBV5-5 and TRBJ2-1, with 9 bases fitting TRBD1. Per the germline V gene, CDR1 is SGHKS and CDR2 is YYEKEE (reference sequence). There are 15 residues in the CDR3. The CDR3 nucleotides read TGTGCCAGCAGCCCACAGGGGGCTAGGTACAGTGAGCAGTTCTTC. This translates into CASSPQGARYSEQFF. The full variable domain, in which reference TRBV5-5 and TRBJ2-1 provide the parts outside the CDR3, is DAGVTQSPTHLIKTRGQQVTLRCSPISGHKSVSWYQQVLGQGPQFIFQYYEKEERGRGNFPDRFSARQFPNYSSELNVNALLLGDSALYLCASSPQGARYSEQFFGPGTRLTVL.

This clone was found a few times. This chain uses TRBV12-3 or TRBV12-4 with TRBJ2-4; D gene unclear. The CDR3 length is 12 residues. V was cut by 8 bases and J by 7 bases, with 12 bases left in between. The chain's CDR3 is CASGSRRNIQYF. The CDR3 DNA reads as TGTGCCAGCGGGTCCAGGCGGAACATTCAGTACTTC.

The chain carries TRBV30 and TRBJ2-7, with D perhaps matching TRBD1 or TRBD2 (5 bases each). The CDR3 is 14 amino acids. Germline-derived CDR1 and CDR2 are GTSNPN and SVGIG (reference sequence). Trimming shortened V by 3 bases and J by 0 bases, and 12 bases separated the two germline ends. The CDR3 loop reads CAWSGASSSYEQYF. DNA of the CDR3: TGTGCCTGGAGCGGGGCTTCGAGCTCCTACGAGCAGTACTTC.

The rearrangement links TRBV30 to TRBJ2-3, with 9 bases matching TRBD1. Unmatched junction bases numbered 6, after V lost 1 base and J lost 4 bases. The CDR3 extends over 15 amino acids. The germline gives CDR1 GTSNPN, CDR2 SVGIG (reference sequence). CDR3 bases: TGTGCCTGGAGTGCGACAGGGGGTAGTGCAGATACGCAGTATTTT. This translates into CAWSATGGSADTQYF.

The V and J genes are TRBV4-1 and TRBJ2-7; 8 bases are a match to TRBD2. The germline CDR1 and CDR2 sequences are MGHRA and YSYEKL. V gave up 0 bases and J gave up 2 bases; unmatched junction bases: 6. The length of the CDR3 is 16 residues. This CDR3 reads CASSQDKRENAYEQYF. CDR3 DNA: TGCGCCAGCAGCCAAGATAAGCGGGAGAATGCCTACGAGCAGTACTTC.

The chain has TRBV5-1 and TRBJ1-2, with a possible D match to TRBD1 (5 bases). Germline V CDR1 and CDR2: SGHRS, YFSETQ. The CDR3 extends over 15 amino acids. V dropped 2 bases and J dropped 3 bases, with 14 bases sitting between them. The CDR3 sequence is CASSLDGAPDYGYTF. The DNA of the CDR3 is TGCGCCAGCAGCTTAGACGGGGCGCCCGACTATGGCTACACCTTC. Full variable domain (outside the CDR3, taken from reference TRBV5-1 and TRBJ1-2): KAGVTQTPRYLIKTRGQQVTLSCSPISGHRSVSWYQQTPGQGLQFLFEYFSETQRNKGNFPGRFSGRQFSNSRSEMNVSTLELGDSALYLCASSLDGAPDYGYTFGSGTRLTVV.

The chain uses TRBV5-1 and TRBJ2-5, with TRBD2 as a possible D gene (6 bases). The ends were cut back, 4 bases at V and 5 bases at J, with 18 bases in the middle. In germline, CDR1 is SGHRS, CDR2 YFSETQ. The CDR3 length is 15 residues. The CDR3 here is CASSRESTNTETQYF. In DNA, the CDR3 is TGCGCCAGCAGCCGGGAGAGTACGAACACGGAGACCCAGTACTTC.

V and J are TRBV7-8 and TRBJ1-5, with D possibly TRBD1 on 6 matching bases. The V and J ends lost 5 bases and 10 bases respectively, with 12 bases between them. Germline V gives CDR1 SGHVS, CDR2 FQNEAQ. This CDR3 comprises 12 residues. The CDR3 reads CASSRGGVPQHF. CDR3 in DNA: TGTGCCAGCAGCCGTGGGGGCGTCCCCCAGCATTTT.

The chain employs TRBV2 and TRBJ1-2; D is uncertain. Trimming took off 6 bases at V and 5 bases at J, with 10 bases between the two ends. The germline V gene encodes CDR1 SNHLY and CDR2 FYNNEI. The CDR3 length is 12 residues. The CDR3, as DNA: TGTGCCAGCAGGCCGATTGGTTATGGCTACACCTTC. Translating it yields CASRPIGYGYTF.

V usage is TRBV27 and J usage is TRBJ1-2, with 7 positions matching TRBD1. The CDR3 runs to 14 residues. J was trimmed by 4 bases and V by 9 bases; bases with no gene match: 11. The germline gives CDR1 MNHEY, CDR2 SMNVEV (reference sequence). CDR3 residues: CASRALTGIYGYTF. CDR3 nucleotides: TGTGCCAGTCGAGCCCTGACAGGGATCTATGGCTACACCTTC.

V usage is TRBV7-7 and J usage is TRBJ2-1; the match to TRBD1 covers 10 bases. The J segment lost 7 bases and the V segment lost 5 bases, leaving 5 bases of the junction unmatched. Per germline, CDR1 SSHAT and CDR2 FNYEAQ (reference sequence). CDR3 length equals 14 residues. For the CDR3, the DNA is TGTGCCAGCAGCCCTGGGACAGGGGATAATGAGCAGTTCTTC. Translation: CASSPGTGDNEQFF.

The rearrangement links TRBV13 to TRBJ2-7; 7 bases agree with TRBD2. Losses at the gene ends were 5 bases for V and 3 bases for J; bases not matched to a gene: 7. Looked up from germline, CDR1 is PRHDT and CDR2 is FYEKMQ (reference sequence). The CDR3 runs to 14 residues. Here the CDR3 DNA reads TGTGCCAGCAGCCACTCAACTAGCGACTACGAGCAGTACTTC. Protein: CASSHSTSDYEQYF.

This rearrangement joins TRBV28 to TRBJ1-2; D call uncertain. The CDR3 consists of 15 residues. The germline CDR1 and CDR2 sequences are MDHEN and SYDVKM. V gave up 3 bases and J gave up 3 bases, with 14 bases separating them. CDR3 nucleotide sequence: TGTGCCAGCAGTTTTAGTGAGGGCTTCGACTATGGCTACACCTTC. Protein product: CASSFSEGFDYGYTF.

The J gene is TRBJ2-5, the V gene TRBV12-3 or TRBV12-4; perhaps TRBD1 as D (6 bases). The CDR3 sequence is 13 residues long. V dropped 6 bases and J dropped 2 bases, with 10 bases sitting between them. The CDR3 sequence: CASSPGAQETQYF. The CDR3 DNA sequence: TGTGCCAGCAGCCCAGGGGCTCAAGAGACCCAGTACTTC.

The sample holds one count of this clone. The chain has TRBV4-1 and TRBJ2-1; D is unresolved. The germline V gene encodes CDR1 MGHRA and CDR2 YSYEKL. The CDR3 consists of 12 residues. Trimming shortened V by 4 bases and J by 6 bases, and 7 bases separated the two germline ends. The DNA of the CDR3 is TGCGCCAGCAGCCTGGCAGGCAATGAGCAGTTCTTC. Amino acids: CASSLAGNEQFF.

The chain uses TRBV28 and TRBJ2-5, with 7 bases matching TRBD2. This CDR3 comprises 15 residues. V trimming: 2 bases; J trimming: 2 bases; junction bases outside the gene matches: 5. Germline loops: CDR1 MDHEN, CDR2 SYDVKM. CDR3 region: CASSLPAGRQETQYF. CDR3 nucleotides: TGTGCCAGCAGTTTACCAGCGGGGCGACAAGAGACCCAGTACTTC.

The chain employs TRBV5-1 and TRBJ2-3; 7 nucleotides line up with TRBD2. This CDR3 region has 14 residues. The germline CDR1 and CDR2 sequences are SGHRS and YFSETQ. Trimming cost V 4 bases and J 5 bases; bases outside gene matches: 7. As DNA, the CDR3 is TGCGCCAGCAGCGTGGGAGGGCCGATAGATACGCAGTATTTT. It encodes CASSVGGPIDTQYF.

This clone has just a few counts. The V call is TRBV5-8, the J call TRBJ1-1; D is undetermined. The CDR3 consists of 14 residues. Germline V lookup: CDR1 SGHTS, CDR2 YDEGEE. V lost 0 bases and J 0 bases, leaving 6 bases between the germline ends. CDR3 loop: CASSLGRVNTEAFF. DNA for the CDR3: TGTGCCAGCAGCTTGGGCAGAGTGAACACTGAAGCTTTCTTT.

The chain combines TRBV28 with TRBJ1-6, with D unclear. This CDR3 has 13 residues. CDR1 is MDHEN, CDR2 SYDVKM, per germline. V dropped 7 bases and J dropped 9 bases, with 13 bases sitting between them. CDR3 sequence: CASIKHSSSPLHF. The DNA for the CDR3 is TGTGCCAGCATAAAACATTCCAGTTCACCCCTCCACTTT.

The gene calls are TRBV19 and TRBJ2-1; 8 positions match TRBD1. V lost 5 bases, J lost 4 bases, and 1 base stayed unmatched. The germline V gene has CDR1 LNHDA and CDR2 SQIVND (reference sequence). This CDR3 spans 13 amino acids. The CDR3 DNA is TGTGCCAGTAGTGGACAGGGATACAATGAGCAGTTCTTC. It encodes CASSGQGYNEQFF. Full variable domain (missing parts from reference TRBV19 and TRBJ2-1): DGGITQSPKYLFRKEGQNVTLSCEQNLNHDAMYWYRQDPGQGLRLIYYSQIVNDFQKGDIAEGYSVSREKKESFPLTVTSAQKNPTAFYLCASSGQGYNEQFFGPGTRLTVL.

The chain uses TRBV7-8 and TRBJ1-2; tentative D call: TRBD1 (5 bases). The ends were cut back, 2 bases at V and 0 bases at J, with 13 bases in the middle. The CDR3 has 16 amino acids. Germline values: CDR1 SGHVS, CDR2 FQNEAQ. The CDR3 bases are TGTGCCAGCAGCTTAAGCTCGACAGCGACTAACTATGGCTACACCTTC. Residues: CASSLSSTATNYGYTF.